The 23 T cell receptor beta chains presented below share a single source sample, sequenced in a study of graft-versus-host responses after intestinal transplantation. These TCRs are of unknown antigen specificity. Sequencing was performed with immunoSEQ multiplex PCR; in TCRdb, only in-frame clones are kept and a portion is missing. This table has tens of thousands of clones, 92% appearing once. Sequences were derived from unstimulated CD4+ T cells sorted from spleen or lymph node cells, sampled before intestinal transplant. These receptor sequences come from a human donor who received an intestinal transplant.

The chain combines TRBV10-2 with TRBJ2-7; D may be TRBD2 (6 bases). The V end lost 9 bases, the J end lost 4 bases, and 22 bases lay between the germline ends. Germline CDR1 reads WSHSY; CDR2 reads SAAADI. The CDR3 extends over 15 amino acids. CDR3 amino acids: CASKRDFSQDYEQYF. In DNA, the CDR3 is TGCGCCAGTAAAAGGGACTTCTCACAAGATTACGAGCAGTACTTC.

On this clone: The missing conserved phenylalanine or tryptophan at the end of this CDR3 makes a read error likely. The chain joins TRBV7-2 to TRBJ1-5, with D possibly matching TRBD1 (6 bases). Germline CDR1 reads SGHTA; CDR2 reads FQGNSA. The CDR3 is 15 amino acids. V was trimmed by 1 base and J by 6 bases, leaving 13 bases between them. CDR3 protein: CASSLVQGTGQPQHL. The CDR3 bases are TGTGCCAGCAGCTTAGTACAGGGAACTGGTCAGCCCCAGCATCTT.

The chain joins TRBV14 to TRBJ2-5, with D maybe TRBD2 (6 bases). CDR1 is SGHDN, CDR2 FVKESK, per germline. V lost 2 bases to trimming and J lost 5 bases, with 12 bases between them. This CDR3 spans 14 amino acids. The CDR3 coding sequence is TGTGCCAGCAGCCAATTCGGGGGTCGGGAGACCCAGTACTTC. Translating gives CASSQFGGRETQYF.

This chain joins TRBV5-4 and TRBJ2-5; TRBD1 aligns across 11 bases. The V and J ends lost 1 base and 4 bases, in that order; junction bases with no gene match: 12. In germline, CDR1 is SGHNT, CDR2 YYREEE (reference sequence). The CDR3 totals 18 residues. The chain's CDR3 is CASSLRTGGLIQSETQYF. The DNA of the CDR3 is TGTGCCAGCAGCTTGAGGACAGGGGGCTTGATACAGTCAGAGACCCAGTACTTC.

The count of this clone is one. This chain joins TRBV14 and TRBJ1-1; D possibly corresponds to TRBD1 (6 bases). Germline CDR1 SGHDN, CDR2 FVKESK. V shed 1 base and J shed 2 bases, with 14 bases lying between them. The CDR3 loop spans 16 amino acids. The CDR3 loop reads CASSQVLGGSNTEAFF. In DNA form, the CDR3 reads TGTGCCAGCAGCCAAGTGCTAGGGGGAAGCAACACTGAAGCTTTCTTT.

J is TRBJ2-1 and V is TRBV5-4; 11 nucleotides match TRBD2. The CDR3 is 15 residues long. The germline V gene has CDR1 SGHNT and CDR2 YYREEE (reference sequence). The V gene end was trimmed by 2 bases and the J gene end by 9 bases; junction bases not matched to a gene: 7. The DNA for the CDR3 is TGTGCCAGCAGCTTCCCCCTAGCGGGAGGTAGTGAGCAGTTCTTC. It encodes CASSFPLAGGSEQFF.

The chain has TRBV5-4 and TRBJ2-1, with 7 positions matching TRBD2. The CDR3 consists of 13 residues. The germline V gene encodes CDR1 SGHNT and CDR2 YYREEE (reference sequence). V gave up 0 bases and J gave up 15 bases; unmatched junction bases: 9. This CDR3 is CASSLEFGGRPFF. CDR3 DNA: TGTGCCAGCAGCTTGGAGTTCGGCGGGAGACCGTTCTTC. The variable domain in full, completed from reference TRBV5-4 and TRBJ2-1, reads ETGVTQSPTHLIKTRGQQVTLRCSSQSGHNTVSWYQQALGQGPQFIFQYYREEENGRGNFPPRFSGLQFPNYSSELNVNALELDDSALYLCASSLEFGGRPFFGPGTRLTVL.

The chain carries TRBV25-1 and TRBJ1-1; 9 nucleotides align to TRBD1. CDR1 is MGHDK and CDR2 is SYGVNS in the germline V gene. Trimming at V came to 3 bases and at J to 4 bases, leaving 6 bases not matched to a gene. CDR3 length: 15 amino acids. For the CDR3, the DNA is TGTGCCAGCAGTGACTCACAGGGGGCTAGCACTGAAGCTTTCTTT. Its translation is CASSDSQGASTEAFF.

The chain recombines TRBV7-1 with TRBJ2-6, with 7 bases identical to TRBD1. TRBV7-1 is classed as an ORF, of uncertain function. Trimming cost V 5 bases and J 1 base; bases outside gene matches: 8. The CDR3 loop spans 17 amino acids. The CDR3 loop reads CASSKDRVRSGANVLTF. The CDR3 region has the DNA TGTGCCAGCAGCAAAGACAGGGTGAGGTCTGGGGCCAACGTCCTGACTTTC.

This chain uses TRBV7-6 with TRBJ2-5; 11 bases line up with TRBD2. V lost 5 bases and J lost 9; bases outside the gene matches: 17. In germline, CDR1 is SGHVS, CDR2 FNYEAQ. This CDR3 region has 17 residues. The CDR3 reads CASSQGGGTSGPRAQYF. The CDR3 nucleotides are TGTGCCAGCAGCCAAGGGGGCGGGACTAGCGGCCCTCGGGCCCAGTACTTC.

A word on this clone: This same CDR3 is encoded by further DNA sequences in the sample. The CDR3 DNA is TGTGCTAGTGGTTTGGGACAGGGGAGCAATCAGCCCCAGCATTTT. Amino acid sequence: CASGLGQGSNQPQHF. J is TRBJ1-5 and V is TRBV12-5; 8 bases map to TRBD1. CDR1 LGHNT and CDR2 FRNRAP come from the germline V gene. CDR3 length: 15 residues. Germline trimming cut 1 base from V and 1 base from J; bases unmatched to any gene: 0.

The CDR3 DNA reads TGTGCCAGCAGGGGACATGGAACGATGAACACTGAAGCTTTCTTT. Protein: CASRGHGTMNTEAFF. The chain combines TRBV27 with TRBJ1-1; weak D call: TRBD1 (6 bases). Germline V gives CDR1 MNHEY, CDR2 SMNVEV (reference sequence). The CDR3 has 15 residues. Trimming shortened V by 6 bases and J by 0 bases, and 14 bases separated the two germline ends.

As to this clone: Other nucleotide sequences in the sample specify the same CDR3. The V and J genes are TRBV11-3 and TRBJ2-2; D is unclear. The ends were cut back, 2 bases at V and 3 bases at J, with 4 bases in the middle. This CDR3 comprises 13 residues. The germline V gene has CDR1 SGHNT and CDR2 YENEEA. The CDR3 sequence is CASSLRYTGELFF. The CDR3 bases are TGTGCCAGCAGCTTAAGGTACACCGGGGAGCTGTTTTTT.

The rearrangement joins TRBV11-2 to TRBJ2-7; 8 nucleotides line up with TRBD2. With V trimmed by 5 bases and J by 0 bases, 9 bases remained unmatched. Germline loops: CDR1 SGHAT, CDR2 FQNNGV. The CDR3 runs to 16 residues. The CDR3 DNA reads TGTGCCAGCAGCCAGCGGGGGACGGGGCGCTCCTACGAGCAGTACTTC. Amino acid sequence: CASSQRGTGRSYEQYF.

V is TRBV10-1 and J is TRBJ2-3; 8 bases agree with TRBD2. This CDR3 region has 16 residues. The ends lost 9 bases at V and 3 bases at J; junction bases unmatched: 14. The germline CDR1 and CDR2 sequences are WNHNN and SYGVQD (reference sequence). CDR3 DNA: TGCGCCAGAGGGGACTTTATAGCGGGGTCTACAGATACGCAGTATTTT. This translates into CARGDFIAGSTDTQYF.

V and J are TRBV11-2 and TRBJ2-3; 12 bases map to TRBD2. The trim removed 2 bases at V and 5 bases at J, leaving 5 bases unmatched. CDR1 is SGHAT, CDR2 FQNNGV, per germline. CDR3 length: 16 residues. CDR3 sequence reads: CASSLTLAGGVDTQYF. The CDR3 DNA sequence: TGTGCCAGCAGCTTAACTCTAGCGGGAGGGGTAGATACGCAGTATTTT.

The rearrangement joins TRBV6-4 to TRBJ1-6; the D is unclear. The CDR3 totals 14 residues. CDR1 and CDR2 (germline): MRHNA, SNTAGT. The ends were cut back, 4 bases at V and 4 bases at J, with 8 bases in the middle. The CDR3, as DNA: TGTGCCAGCAGTGTAGGCGATTATAATTCACCCCTCCACTTT. It codes for CASSVGDYNSPLHF.

The chain carries TRBV7-2 and TRBJ2-1; D perhaps matches TRBD2 (6 bases). The length of the CDR3 is 14 residues. Germline CDR1 is SGHTA and CDR2 is FQGNSA. Trimming cost V 11 bases and J 12 bases, with 26 bases left between them. In nucleotides, the CDR3 is TGTGCCGTCCTCCTCCAAGAGGGGCGGGGCCGGCAGTTCTTC. Encoded protein: CAVLLQEGRGRQFF.

Written as DNA, the CDR3 is TGTGCCAGCAGCTTAGGACTAGTCCCACCCGGGGAGCTGTTTTTT. Encoded protein: CASSLGLVPPGELFF. This sequence joins TRBV5-5 and TRBJ2-2; 7 nucleotides align to TRBD2. The CDR3 contains 15 residues. V was pared by 2 bases and J by 6 bases, with 7 bases of the junction left unmatched. Per germline, CDR1 SGHKS and CDR2 YYEKEE (reference sequence).

In regard to this clone: The junction does not match germline at one end; this may be a read error. The chain joins TRBV18 to TRBJ2-7; 9 bases are shared with TRBD2. CDR1 and CDR2 (germline): KGHSH, LQKENI. This CDR3 has 16 residues. In nucleotides, the CDR3 is TGTGCCAGCTCCCCACTAGCGGGTCCTAGCTCCTACGAGCAGTACTTC. It is translated as CASSPLAGPSSYEQYF.

The rearrangement joins TRBV7-2 to TRBJ1-5; D is unclear. The CDR3 spans 13 residues. The V gene lost 3 bases and the J gene lost 4 bases, with 7 bases spanning the gap. The germline V gene has CDR1 SGHTA and CDR2 FQGNSA. The chain's CDR3 is CASSFRINQPQHF. The CDR3 DNA reads TGTGCCAGCAGCTTTAGGATAAATCAGCCCCAGCATTTT.

The chain combines TRBV18 with TRBJ2-7; 8 nucleotides agree with TRBD1. V lost 3 bases to trimming and J lost 0 bases; unmatched junction nucleotides: 1. This CDR3 spans 14 amino acids. Germline assignment: CDR1 KGHSH and CDR2 LQKENI. The CDR3 loop is CASSPGTGSYEQYF. The CDR3 DNA follows: TGTGCCAGCTCACCCGGGACAGGCTCCTACGAGCAGTACTTC.

The V and J genes are TRBV6-5 and TRBJ2-5; D call uncertain. The CDR3 has 14 residues. Germline CDR1 and CDR2: MNHEY and SVGAGI. The V and J ends lost 0 bases and 4 bases respectively, with 9 bases between them. CDR3 sequence reads: CASSYSSRLETQYF. The CDR3 bases are TGTGCCAGCAGTTACTCCTCTAGGCTAGAGACCCAGTACTTC.